Listed below are T cell receptor beta chains from one sample, sequenced in a study of control samples from healthy donors and cancer patients. Here immunoSEQ multiplex PCR was the method, and the copy in TCRdb shows in-frame clones only, minus some. The repertoire consists of about 86,000 clones, with around 90% occurring once and the leading ten covering under 10%. Sequenced: PBMCs. Every receptor here comes from a woman between 45 and 60 years old with colorectal cancer. Each CDR3 is given with its conserved first and last residue. D genes are given only for firm matches. Part of the rows lack a size; the others show once, few, many or a class for expanded clones.

-	-	TRBV19	TRBJ1-1	CASSPGRVNTEAFF	TGTGCCAGTAGTCCGGGACGGGTGAACACTGAAGCTTTCTTT
-	-	TRBV4-3	TRBJ2-1	CASSQSQGARNEQFF	TGCGCCAGCAGCCAATCTCAAGGGGCCCGCAATGAGCAGTTCTTC
TRBD1	-	TRBV30	TRBJ1-1	CAWTGGGHTEAFF	TGTGCCTGGACAGGGGGCGGTCACACTGAAGCTTTCTTT
-	-	TRBV12-3/TRBV12-4	TRBJ2-5	CASSLGLRETQYF	TGTGCCAGCAGTTTGGGACTTCGAGAGACCCAGTACTTC
TRBD2	-	TRBV4-3	TRBJ2-3	CASSQDIASGGGQYF	TGCGCCAGCAGCCAAGACATAGCTAGCGGGGGCGGGCAGTATTTT
-	-	TRBV4-1	TRBJ1-1	CASSQNLNTGDTEAFF	TGCGCCAGCAGCCAAAACCTCAACACCGGGGACACTGAAGCTTTCTTT
TRBD1	-	TRBV25-1	TRBJ1-5	CASSAEGQGSNQPQHF	TGTGCCAGCAGTGCCGAGGGACAGGGGTCCAATCAGCCCCAGCATTTT
-	-	TRBV28	TRBJ2-5	CASSRGLGWETQYF	TGTGCCAGCAGTCGGGGCTTGGGTTGGGAGACCCAGTACTTC
-	-	TRBV5-1	TRBJ1-3	CASSLEPVSGNTIYF	TGCGCCAGCAGCTTGGAGCCAGTCTCTGGAAACACCATATATTTT
-	-	TRBV5-8	TRBJ2-4	CASSYRRGAKNIQYF	TGTGCCAGCAGCTACCGCCGGGGAGCCAAAAACATTCAGTACTTC
-	-	TRBV6-2/TRBV6-3	TRBJ2-4	CASSPPWPKNIQYF	TGTGCCAGCAGCCCCCCCTGGCCCAAAAACATTCAGTACTTC
TRBD1	-	TRBV4-1	TRBJ1-1	CASSQPGGYTEAFF	TGCGCCAGCAGCCAACCAGGGGGGTACACTGAAGCTTTCTTT
-	-	TRBV6-5	TRBJ1-2	CASSPTGGDYGYTF	TGTGCCAGCAGCCCAACGGGAGGCGACTATGGCTACACCTTC
-	-	TRBV12-3/TRBV12-4	TRBJ1-1	CASSGEGTEAFF	TGTGCCAGCAGTGGGGAGGGGACTGAAGCTTTCTTT
-	-	TRBV7-8	TRBJ2-4	CASSLVSRGQTKNIQYF	TGTGCCAGCAGCTTAGTATCTCGGGGGCAAACCAAAAACATTCAGTACTTC
TRBD2	-	TRBV7-8	TRBJ2-1	CASSLVLAGGGAYNEQFF	TGTGCCAGCAGCTTAGTCCTAGCGGGGGGAGGGGCCTACAATGAGCAGTTCTTC
-	once	TRBV7-8	TRBJ1-6	CASSLDTNVNSPLHF	TGTGCCAGCAGCTTAGACACGAACGTAAATTCACCCCTCCACTTT
-	-	TRBV28	TRBJ1-6	CASSLGHTYSYNSPLHF	TGTGCCAGCAGCCTAGGACACACGTACTCCTATAATTCACCCCTCCACTTT
-	-	TRBV9	TRBJ1-5	CASSSGLHNQPQHF	TGTGCCAGCAGCTCGGGACTGCACAATCAGCCCCAGCATTTT
TRBD1	few	TRBV6-5	TRBJ1-2	CASSRDRGQLGYTF	TGTGCCAGCAGTCGGGACAGGGGGCAGTTAGGCTACACCTTC
-	-	TRBV7-9	TRBJ1-2	CASSLGATLTGNTF	TGTGCCAGCAGCTTAGGCGCTACCCTAACGGGGAACACCTTC
TRBD1	-	TRBV19	TRBJ1-1	CASRGGDRGAFF	TGTGCCAGTAGGGGCGGGGACAGGGGGGCTTTCTTT